The 21 T cell receptor beta chains below come from one sample, sequenced in a study of identical twins. TCRdb redid the calling of the 5' RACE reads with MiXCR, one entry per CDR3 protein. The data show hundreds of thousands of distinct CDR3 sequences, roughly 6.2% seen once. Material: naive T cells sorted from blood. These receptors all stem from a man aged 18 to 29 in good health.

Many counts were recorded for this clonotype. In nucleotides, the CDR3 is TGTGCCAGCAGCTTGGAGAGCCGGACCTACAATGAGCAGTTCTTC. Translating it yields CASSLESRTYNEQFF. The V gene is TRBV7-9, the J gene TRBJ2-1; D remains unclear. The CDR3 contains 15 residues. Germline V gene lookup returns CDR1 SEHNR and CDR2 FQNEAQ (reference sequence). V dropped 3 bases and J dropped 2 bases, with 11 bases sitting between them.

The table lists this clonotype with a few counts. The gene calls are TRBV9 and TRBJ1-2, with 7 positions matching TRBD1. Per the germline V gene, CDR1 is SGDLS and CDR2 is YYNGEE. V shed 3 bases, J shed 2 bases, and the junction held 4 bases outside the gene matches. CDR3 size: 14 residues. CDR3 nucleotide sequence: TGTGCCAGCAGCGCTATGACAGGGAACTATGGCTACACCTTC. Residues: CASSAMTGNYGYTF.

This chain connects TRBV4-3 to TRBJ2-2; TRBD1 matches at 7 bases. The germline V gene encodes CDR1 LGHNA and CDR2 YSLEER. This CDR3 is built from 16 residues. J gave up 6 bases and V 0 bases, and 7 bases lay outside the gene matches. As DNA, the CDR3 is TGCGCCAGCAGCCAAGAAAACAGGGGAGTCCCCGGGGAGCTGTTTTTT. This encodes CASSQENRGVPGELFF.

There are many counts of this clonotype. This chain connects TRBV6-5 to TRBJ2-5, with D possibly TRBD2 on 6 matching bases. Trimming shortened V by 2 bases and J by 10 bases, and 14 bases separated the two germline ends. The CDR3 runs 13 residues. Germline CDR1 reads MNHEY; CDR2 reads SVGAGI. The CDR3: CASSYGGGVDQYF. CDR3 coding DNA: TGTGCCAGCAGTTACGGAGGAGGGGTGGACCAGTACTTC.

There are many counts of this clonotype. The chain joins TRBV20-1 to TRBJ2-7, with TRBD2 as a possible D gene (6 bases). Trimming pared 5 bases from V and 3 bases from J, leaving 14 bases between. Per the germline V gene, CDR1 is DFQATT and CDR2 is SNEGSKA (reference sequence). CDR3 length: 13 residues. CDR3: CSAPTLANYEQYF. The CDR3 DNA sequence: TGCAGTGCTCCCACGCTAGCGAACTACGAGCAGTACTTC.

This chain links TRBV5-1 with TRBJ2-6, with D perhaps TRBD1 (7 bases). The germline CDR1 and CDR2 sequences are SGHRS and YFSETQ. Trimming removed 4 bases from V and 2 bases from J, with 16 bases in between. The CDR3 is made up of 17 amino acids. This chain's CDR3 is CASSEWTGGAGANVLTF. Written as DNA, the CDR3 is TGCGCCAGCAGCGAATGGACAGGAGGGGCTGGGGCCAACGTCCTGACTTTC.

This clonotype occurred many times. Written as DNA, the CDR3 is TGTGCCAGCAGCGGGTCCTACGAGCAGTACGTC. This encodes CASSGSYEQYV. This rearrangement joins TRBV11-2 to TRBJ2-7; D remains ambiguous. Looked up from germline, CDR1 is SGHAT and CDR2 is FQNNGV. V dropped 5 bases and J dropped 1 base, with 3 bases sitting between them. The CDR3 runs to 11 residues.

The chain is built from TRBV19 and TRBJ2-7; TRBD2 matches at 9 bases. The length of the CDR3 is 13 residues. J was trimmed by 6 bases and V by 5 bases; bases with no gene match: 5. Germline CDR1 and CDR2: LNHDA and SQIVND (reference sequence). The chain's CDR3 is CASSPSGIAEQYF. The DNA of the CDR3 is TGTGCCAGTAGTCCTAGCGGGATTGCCGAGCAGTACTTC.

This clonotype came up a few times. V gene TRBV30 combines with J gene TRBJ2-7, with 7 bases aligning to TRBD1. The J segment lost 1 base and the V segment lost 6 bases, leaving 9 bases of the junction unmatched. Germline V CDR1 and CDR2: GTSNPN, SVGIG (reference sequence). The CDR3 runs to 14 residues. The CDR3 is CACQTGVGSYEQYF. CDR3 bases: TGTGCCTGTCAAACAGGGGTGGGATCCTACGAGCAGTACTTC.

Ten or more counts support this clonotype. The chain carries TRBV7-9 and TRBJ2-1; a weak D match, TRBD1 (6 bases). CDR1 is SEHNR, CDR2 FQNEAQ, per germline (reference sequence). The CDR3 length is 17 residues. V gave up 5 bases and J gave up 10 bases, with 27 bases separating them. CDR3 DNA: TGTGCCAGCAGCACCCCCACAGGGCTTGAGGTCCGTAGGGAGCAGTTCTTC. Encoded protein: CASSTPTGLEVRREQFF.

This clonotype was recorded a few times. The chain combines TRBV19 with TRBJ1-5; no definite D call. V lost 5 bases to trimming and J lost 1 base, with 9 bases between them. The CDR3 has 14 residues. CDR1 is LNHDA, CDR2 SQIVND, per germline (reference sequence). For the CDR3, the DNA is TGTGCCAGTAGTCCCCGTTGGAGCAATCAGCCCCAGCATTTT. It encodes CASSPRWSNQPQHF.

Ten or more counts support this clonotype. The chain recombines TRBV20-1 with TRBJ2-3, with TRBD2 identical over 11 bases. There are 17 residues in the CDR3. With V trimmed by 3 bases and J by 2 bases, 10 bases remained unmatched. In germline, CDR1 is DFQATT, CDR2 SNEGSKA (reference sequence). The CDR3 here is CSASQLAGDTPTDTQYF. The CDR3 region has the DNA TGCAGTGCTAGTCAACTAGCGGGAGACACCCCCACAGATACGCAGTATTTT.

In this sample, this clonotype turned up a few times. The chain recombines TRBV5-6 with TRBJ2-3, with D perhaps TRBD1 or TRBD2 (7 bases each). The germline V gene has CDR1 SGHDT and CDR2 YYEEEE. The CDR3 sequence is 16 residues long. Trimming pared 0 bases from V and 2 bases from J, leaving 13 bases between. The CDR3 loop is CASSLVGGTVTDTQYF. CDR3 coding DNA: TGTGCCAGCAGCTTGGTGGGGGGGACAGTCACAGATACGCAGTATTTT. The full variable domain, rest sourced from reference TRBV5-6 and TRBJ2-3, is DAGVTQSPTHLIKTRGQQVTLRCSPKSGHDTVSWYQQALGQGPQFIFQYYEEEERQRGNFPDRFSGHQFPNYSSELNVNALLLGDSALYLCASSLVGGTVTDTQYFGPGTRLTVL.

Points on this clonotype: A much larger clone is a single base away; this may be a read error. The chain couples TRBV7-2 to TRBJ2-1, with 8 nucleotides matching TRBD2. Losses at the gene ends were 1 base for V and 8 bases for J; bases not matched to a gene: 4. The length of the CDR3 is 14 residues. Germline-derived CDR1 and CDR2 are SGHTA and FQGNSA. CDR3 protein: CASSLERESHEQFF. CDR3 DNA sequence: TGTGCCAGCAGCTTAGAGCGGGAGAGCCATGAGCAGTTCTTC.

This clonotype was seen ten or more times. V and J are TRBV18 and TRBJ2-7; D possibly corresponds to TRBD2 (5 bases). This CDR3 has 13 residues. Trimming stripped 2 bases from V and 6 bases from J, with 11 bases between. Germline-derived CDR1 and CDR2 are KGHSH and LQKENI. The CDR3 DNA reads TGTGCCAGCTCACCAACGGGGAGTCCCGAGCAGTACTTC. This codes for CASSPTGSPEQYF. The complete variable domain, with remaining parts taken from reference TRBV18 and TRBJ2-7, reads NAGVMQNPRHLVRRRGQEARLRCSPMKGHSHVYWYRQLPEEGLKFMVYLQKENIIDESGMPKERFSAEFPKEGPSILRIQQVVRGDSAAYFCASSPTGSPEQYFGPGTRLTVT.

This clonotype appeared many times. The V call is TRBV6-1, the J call TRBJ1-2, with 10 positions matching TRBD1. CDR1 and CDR2 (germline): MNHNS, SASEGT. V shed 7 bases and J 7 bases; nucleotides not matched to a gene: 6. The CDR3 is 13 amino acids. The CDR3 sequence: CASNRDRGFGYTF. Written as DNA, the CDR3 is TGTGCCAGCAACCGGGACAGGGGTTTTGGCTACACCTTC.

The rearrangement links TRBV18 to TRBJ2-3, with unresolved D. CDR1 is KGHSH, CDR2 LQKENI, per germline. The length of the CDR3 is 14 residues. Trimming left V 5 bases short and J 0 bases short, with 9 bases between. CDR3 DNA sequence: TGTGCCAGCTCAAGAGAGTATAGCACAGATACGCAGTATTTT. Translating it yields CASSREYSTDTQYF.

This clonotype was observed a handful of times. The rearrangement joins TRBV18 to TRBJ2-7, with a weak D call TRBD2 (5 bases). Germline CDR1 and CDR2: KGHSH and LQKENI. The V end was cut by 2 bases, the J end by 7 bases, with 12 bases between. This CDR3 is 13 amino acids long. CDR3 sequence (DNA): TGTGCCAGCTCACCAAGCCGGACGGGGGAGCAGTACGTC. This codes for CASSPSRTGEQYV.

This clonotype appeared many times. The gene calls are TRBV20-1 and TRBJ1-3; D call uncertain. V gave up 3 bases and J gave up 5 bases, with 14 bases separating them. Germline V gene lookup returns CDR1 DFQATT and CDR2 SNEGSKA (reference sequence). CDR3 length: 14 residues. The CDR3 DNA is TGCAGTGCTAGTCCCCTGAATTGGAGAAACACCATATATTTT. Translated, it gives CSASPLNWRNTIYF.

This chain uses TRBV6-2 or TRBV6-3 with TRBJ2-3; D is ambiguous. Per germline, CDR1 MNHEY and CDR2 SVGEGT. The CDR3 contains 17 residues. V dropped 5 bases and J dropped 6 bases, with 24 bases sitting between them. The CDR3 loop is CASSRTAIRYQGDTQYF. CDR3 DNA sequence: TGTGCCAGCAGTCGTACCGCAATCAGATACCAAGGGGATACGCAGTATTTT.

The table lists this clonotype with a few counts. This chain uses TRBV29-1 with TRBJ2-1, with 8 bases matching TRBD2. Germline trimming cut 7 bases from V and 4 bases from J; bases unmatched to any gene: 12. The CDR3 contains 15 residues. Germline values: CDR1 SQVTM, CDR2 ANQGSEA. CDR3 sequence reads: CSAQSTSGPYNEQFF. The CDR3 DNA follows: TGCAGCGCCCAATCAACTAGCGGACCGTACAATGAGCAGTTCTTC.